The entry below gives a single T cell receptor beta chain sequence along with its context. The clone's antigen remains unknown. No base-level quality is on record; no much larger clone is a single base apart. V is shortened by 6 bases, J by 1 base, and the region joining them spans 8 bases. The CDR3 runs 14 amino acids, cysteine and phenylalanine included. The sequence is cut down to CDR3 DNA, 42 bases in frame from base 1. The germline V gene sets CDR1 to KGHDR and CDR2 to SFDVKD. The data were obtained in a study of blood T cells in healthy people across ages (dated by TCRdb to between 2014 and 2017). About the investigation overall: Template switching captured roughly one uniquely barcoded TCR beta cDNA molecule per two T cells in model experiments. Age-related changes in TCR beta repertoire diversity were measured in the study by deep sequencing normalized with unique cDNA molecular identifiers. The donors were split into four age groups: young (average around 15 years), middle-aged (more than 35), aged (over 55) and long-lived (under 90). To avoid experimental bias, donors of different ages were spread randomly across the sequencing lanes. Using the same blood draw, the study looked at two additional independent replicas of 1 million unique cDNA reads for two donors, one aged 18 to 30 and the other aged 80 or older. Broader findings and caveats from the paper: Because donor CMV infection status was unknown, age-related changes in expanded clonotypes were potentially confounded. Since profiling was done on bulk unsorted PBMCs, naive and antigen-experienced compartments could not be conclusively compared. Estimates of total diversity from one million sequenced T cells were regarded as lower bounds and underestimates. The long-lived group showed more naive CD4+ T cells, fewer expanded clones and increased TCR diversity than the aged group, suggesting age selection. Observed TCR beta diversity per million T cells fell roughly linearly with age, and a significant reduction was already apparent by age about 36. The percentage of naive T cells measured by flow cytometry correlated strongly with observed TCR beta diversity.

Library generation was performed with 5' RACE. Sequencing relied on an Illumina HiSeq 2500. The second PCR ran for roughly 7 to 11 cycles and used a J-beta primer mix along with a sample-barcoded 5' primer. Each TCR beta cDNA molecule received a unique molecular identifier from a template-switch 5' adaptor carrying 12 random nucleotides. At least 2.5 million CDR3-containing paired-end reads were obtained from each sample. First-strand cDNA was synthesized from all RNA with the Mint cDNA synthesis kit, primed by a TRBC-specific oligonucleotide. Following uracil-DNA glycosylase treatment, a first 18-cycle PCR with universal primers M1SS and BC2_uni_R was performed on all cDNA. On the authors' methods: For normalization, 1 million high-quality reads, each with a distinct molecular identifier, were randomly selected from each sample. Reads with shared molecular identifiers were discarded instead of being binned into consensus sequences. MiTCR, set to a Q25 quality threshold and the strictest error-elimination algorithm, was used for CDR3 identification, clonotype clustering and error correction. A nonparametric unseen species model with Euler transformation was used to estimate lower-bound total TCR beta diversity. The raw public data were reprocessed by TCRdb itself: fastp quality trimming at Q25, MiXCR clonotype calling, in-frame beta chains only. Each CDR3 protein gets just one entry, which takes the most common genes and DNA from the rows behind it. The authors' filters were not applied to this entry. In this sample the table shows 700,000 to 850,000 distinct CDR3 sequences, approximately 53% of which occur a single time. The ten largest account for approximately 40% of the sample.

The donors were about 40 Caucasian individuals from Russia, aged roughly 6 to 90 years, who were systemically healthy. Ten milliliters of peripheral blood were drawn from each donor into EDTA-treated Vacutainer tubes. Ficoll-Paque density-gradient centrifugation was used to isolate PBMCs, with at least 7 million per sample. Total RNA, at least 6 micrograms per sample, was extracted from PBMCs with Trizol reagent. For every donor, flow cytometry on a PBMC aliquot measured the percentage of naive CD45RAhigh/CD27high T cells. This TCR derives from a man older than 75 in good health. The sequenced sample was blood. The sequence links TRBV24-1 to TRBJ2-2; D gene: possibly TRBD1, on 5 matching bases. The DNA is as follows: TGTGCCACCAGTCAGGACAAGAACACCGGGGAGCTGTTTTTT. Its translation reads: CATSQDKNTGELFF.